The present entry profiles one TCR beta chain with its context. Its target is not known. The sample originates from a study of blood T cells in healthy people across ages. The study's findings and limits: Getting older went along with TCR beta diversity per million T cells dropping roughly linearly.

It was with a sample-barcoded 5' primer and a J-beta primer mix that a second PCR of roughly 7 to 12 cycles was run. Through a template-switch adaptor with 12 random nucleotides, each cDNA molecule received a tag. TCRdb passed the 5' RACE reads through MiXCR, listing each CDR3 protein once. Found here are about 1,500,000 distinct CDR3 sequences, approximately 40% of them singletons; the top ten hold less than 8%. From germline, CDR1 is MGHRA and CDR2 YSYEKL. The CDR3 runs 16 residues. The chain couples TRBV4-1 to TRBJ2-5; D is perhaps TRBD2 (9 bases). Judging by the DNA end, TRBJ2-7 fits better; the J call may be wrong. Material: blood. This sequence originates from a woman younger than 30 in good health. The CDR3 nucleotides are TGCGCCAGCAGTTTGTTTCTAGCGGGACAGGCCGACGAGCAGTACTTC. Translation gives CASSLFLAGQADEQYF.